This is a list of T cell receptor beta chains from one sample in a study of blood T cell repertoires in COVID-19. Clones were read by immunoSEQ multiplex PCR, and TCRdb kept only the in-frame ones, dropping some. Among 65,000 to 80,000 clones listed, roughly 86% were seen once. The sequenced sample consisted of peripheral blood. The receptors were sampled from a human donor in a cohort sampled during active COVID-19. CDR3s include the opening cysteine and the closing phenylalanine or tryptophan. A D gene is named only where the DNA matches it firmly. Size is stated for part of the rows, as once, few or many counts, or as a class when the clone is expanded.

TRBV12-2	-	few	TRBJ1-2	CASRFGGLYGYTF	TGTGCAAGTCGCTTCGGGGGGCTCTATGGCTACACCTTC
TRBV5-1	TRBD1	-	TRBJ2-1	CASSLMGQGARNEQFF	TGCGCCAGCAGCTTGATGGGACAGGGGGCGCGCAATGAGCAGTTCTTC
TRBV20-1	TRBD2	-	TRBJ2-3	CSASTSGTDTQYF	TGCAGTGCTAGTACTAGCGGCACAGATACGCAGTATTTT
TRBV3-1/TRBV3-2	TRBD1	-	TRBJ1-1	CASSRNRGGTEAFF	TGTGCCAGCAGCCGCAACAGGGGTGGAACTGAAGCTTTCTTT
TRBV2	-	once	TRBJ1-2	CASLRNGYTF	TGTGCCAGCCTAAGAAATGGCTACACCTTC
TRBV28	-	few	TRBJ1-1	CASSQGRGTEAFF	TGTGCCAGCAGTCAGGGCCGTGGCACTGAAGCTTTCTTT
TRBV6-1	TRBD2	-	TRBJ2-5	CASSEGLAGPETQYF	TGTGCCAGCAGTGAAGGACTAGCGGGCCCGGAGACCCAGTACTTC
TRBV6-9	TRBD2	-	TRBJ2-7	CASSRTSGEGSYEQYF	TGTGCCAGCAGCAGGACTAGCGGGGAAGGCTCCTACGAGCAGTACTTC
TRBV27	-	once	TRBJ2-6	CASRALVRGRASGANVLTF	TGTGCCAGCAGGGCCCTCGTGCGGGGTAGGGCCTCTGGGGCCAACGTCCTGACTTTC
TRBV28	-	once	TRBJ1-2	CASTLGGYGYTF	TGTGCCAGCACCCTAGGAGGCTATGGCTACACCTTC
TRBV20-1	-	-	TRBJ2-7	CSASFYEQYF	TGCAGTGCTTCCTTTTACGAGCAGTACTTC
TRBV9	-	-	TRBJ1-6	CASSVGSGLNSPLHF	TGTGCCAGCAGCGTAGGATCGGGTTTGAATTCACCCCTCCACTTT
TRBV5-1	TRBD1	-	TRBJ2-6	CASRPGQGFGGANVLTF	TGCGCCAGCAGACCGGGACAGGGTTTCGGTGGGGCCAACGTCCTGACTTTC
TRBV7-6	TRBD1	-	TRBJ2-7	CASTPGTGGTYEQYF	TGTGCCAGCACACCCGGGACAGGGGGGACTTACGAGCAGTACTTC
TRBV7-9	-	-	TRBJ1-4	CASSLELQMDEKLFF	TGTGCCAGCAGCTTAGAACTCCAAATGGATGAAAAACTGTTTTTT
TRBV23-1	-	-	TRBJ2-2	CASSQSGHGELFF	TGCGCCAGCAGTCAGTCTGGGCACGGGGAGCTGTTTTTT
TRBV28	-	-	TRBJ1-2	CASSNRGDGYTF	TGTGCCAGCAGTAACCGGGGTGATGGCTACACCTTC
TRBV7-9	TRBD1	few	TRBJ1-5	CASSSSGQGFNQPQHF	TGTGCCAGCAGCTCCTCGGGACAGGGGTTCAATCAGCCCCAGCATTTT
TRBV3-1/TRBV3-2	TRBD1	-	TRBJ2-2	CASSHLTGGNTGELFF	TGTGCCAGCAGCCACTTGACAGGGGGGAACACCGGGGAGCTGTTTTTT
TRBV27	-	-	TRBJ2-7	CASSLNAGGAYEQYF	TGTGCCAGCAGTTTGAACGCGGGTGGGGCCTACGAGCAGTACTTC
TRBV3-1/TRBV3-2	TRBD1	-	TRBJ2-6	CASSPRTGPGANVLTF	TGTGCCAGCAGCCCGAGGACAGGGCCCGGGGCCAACGTCCTGACTTTC
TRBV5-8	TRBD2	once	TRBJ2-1	CASSYGTSGGTYNEQFF	TGTGCCAGCAGCTATGGGACTAGCGGGGGGACCTACAATGAGCAGTTCTTC
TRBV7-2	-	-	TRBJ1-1	CASSFGVRDTEAFF	TGTGCCAGCAGCTTCGGGGTAAGGGACACTGAAGCTTTCTTT
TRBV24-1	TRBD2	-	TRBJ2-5	CATSDSGASGGLAETQYF	TGTGCCACCAGTGATTCCGGGGCTAGCGGGGGGCTGGCGGAGACCCAGTACTTC
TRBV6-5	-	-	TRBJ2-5	CASSSAFRETQYF	TGTGCCAGCAGCAGCGCATTTCGAGAGACCCAGTACTTC